This TCR beta chain emerged from a study of cytomegalovirus exposure and HLA in healthy donors. Study as a whole: HLA-typed donors were the source of tens of millions of unique TCRs held in an early data release.

CDR1 GTSNPN and CDR2 SVGIG come from the germline V gene (reference sequence). Losses at the gene ends were 2 bases for V and 1 base for J; bases not matched to a gene: 7. This CDR3 spans 15 amino acids. Each donor was nominally healthy when sampled (though unrecorded immune exposures were likely). Study-level findings and limits: Specificity for CMV antigens was confirmed in vitro for a few of the CMV-associated chains. It was likely that a cluster of highly shared sequence variants was a sequencing artifact.

PCR involved 60 Vbeta and 13 Jbeta primers. Produced via immunoSEQ multiplex PCR; TCRdb's table is partial and in-frame only. The sample has under 250,000 clones, 82% seen once. A note on this clone: The antigen remains unidentified.

The chain couples TRBV30 to TRBJ1-1, with TRBD1 matching over 7 bases. Sequenced: PBMCs. This sequence originates from a man aged 35 to 55 in good health and CMV-seropositive. CDR3 protein: CAWSRTGAKNTEAFF. The CDR3 nucleotides read TGTGCCTGGAGTCGCACAGGGGCCAAGAACACTGAAGCTTTCTTT.